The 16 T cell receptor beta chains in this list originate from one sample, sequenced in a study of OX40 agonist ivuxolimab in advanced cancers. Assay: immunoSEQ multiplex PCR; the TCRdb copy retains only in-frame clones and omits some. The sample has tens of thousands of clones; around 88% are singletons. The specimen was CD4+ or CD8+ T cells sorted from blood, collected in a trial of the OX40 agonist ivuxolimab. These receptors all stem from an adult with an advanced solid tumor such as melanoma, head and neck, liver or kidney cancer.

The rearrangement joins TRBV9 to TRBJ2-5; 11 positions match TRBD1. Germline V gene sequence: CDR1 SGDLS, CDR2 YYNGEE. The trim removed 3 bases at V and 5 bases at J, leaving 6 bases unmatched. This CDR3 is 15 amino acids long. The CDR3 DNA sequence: TGTGCCAGCAGCGGTGGGACAGGGGGAAGGGAGACCCAGTACTTC. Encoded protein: CASSGGTGGRETQYF.

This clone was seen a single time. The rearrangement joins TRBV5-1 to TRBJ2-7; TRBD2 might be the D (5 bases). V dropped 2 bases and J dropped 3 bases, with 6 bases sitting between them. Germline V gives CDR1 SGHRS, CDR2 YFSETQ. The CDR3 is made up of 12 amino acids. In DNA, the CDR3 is TGCGCCAGCAGCTTTCGGGGCTACGAGCAGTACTTC. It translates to CASSFRGYEQYF.

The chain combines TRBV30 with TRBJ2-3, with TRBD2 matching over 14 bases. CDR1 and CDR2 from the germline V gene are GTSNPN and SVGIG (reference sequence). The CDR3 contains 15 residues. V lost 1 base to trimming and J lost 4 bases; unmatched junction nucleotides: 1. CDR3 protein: CAWSATSGRADTQYF. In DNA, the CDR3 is TGTGCCTGGAGTGCGACTAGCGGGAGGGCAGATACGCAGTATTTT.

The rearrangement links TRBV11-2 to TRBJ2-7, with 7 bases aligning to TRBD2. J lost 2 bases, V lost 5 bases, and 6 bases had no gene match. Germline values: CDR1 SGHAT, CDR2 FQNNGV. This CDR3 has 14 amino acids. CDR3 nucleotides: TGTGCCAGCAGCATCGGAAGCGGGGCCTACGAGCAGTACTTC. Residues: CASSIGSGAYEQYF. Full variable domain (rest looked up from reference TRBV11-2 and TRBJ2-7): EAGVAQSPRYKIIEKRQSVAFWCNPISGHATLYWYQQILGQGPKLLIQFQNNGVVDDSQLPKDRFSAERLKGVDSTLKIQPAKLEDSAVYLCASSIGSGAYEQYFGPGTRLTVT.

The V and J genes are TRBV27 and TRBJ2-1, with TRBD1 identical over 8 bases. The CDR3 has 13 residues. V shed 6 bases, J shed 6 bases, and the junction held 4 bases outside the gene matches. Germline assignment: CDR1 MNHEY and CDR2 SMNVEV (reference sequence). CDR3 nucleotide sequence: TGTGCCAGCAGGGACAGGGTGTTCAATGAGCAGTTCTTC. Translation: CASRDRVFNEQFF.

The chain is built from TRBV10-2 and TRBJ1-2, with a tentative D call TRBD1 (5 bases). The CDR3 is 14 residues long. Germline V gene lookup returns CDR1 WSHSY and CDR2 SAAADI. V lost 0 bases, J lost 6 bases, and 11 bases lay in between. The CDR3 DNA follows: TGCGCCAGCAGTGAGTCCGTCAGGGCCGATGGCTACACCTTC. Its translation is CASSESVRADGYTF.

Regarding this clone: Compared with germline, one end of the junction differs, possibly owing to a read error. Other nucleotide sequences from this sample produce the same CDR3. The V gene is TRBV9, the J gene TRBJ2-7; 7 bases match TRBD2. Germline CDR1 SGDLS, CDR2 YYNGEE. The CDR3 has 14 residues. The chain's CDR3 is CASSVASGPYEQYF. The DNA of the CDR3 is TGTGCCAGCAGCGTAGCTAGCGGACCCTACGAACAGTACTTC.

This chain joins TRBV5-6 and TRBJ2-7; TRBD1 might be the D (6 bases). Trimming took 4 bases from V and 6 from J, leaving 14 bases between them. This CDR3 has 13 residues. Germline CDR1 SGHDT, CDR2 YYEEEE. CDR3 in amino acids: CASSPQGWGEQYF. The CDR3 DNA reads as TGTGCCAGCAGCCCCCAGGGGTGGGGCGAGCAGTACTTC. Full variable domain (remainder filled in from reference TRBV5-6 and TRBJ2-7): DAGVTQSPTHLIKTRGQQVTLRCSPKSGHDTVSWYQQALGQGPQFIFQYYEEEERQRGNFPDRFSGHQFPNYSSELNVNALLLGDSALYLCASSPQGWGEQYFGPGTRLTVT.

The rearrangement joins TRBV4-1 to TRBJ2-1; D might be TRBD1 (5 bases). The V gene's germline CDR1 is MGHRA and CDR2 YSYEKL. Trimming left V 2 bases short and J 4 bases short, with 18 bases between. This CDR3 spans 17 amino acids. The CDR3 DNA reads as TGCGCCAGCAGCCAACTACCACCGGACACAAATTACAATGAGCAGTTCTTC. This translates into CASSQLPPDTNYNEQFF.

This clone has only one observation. As DNA, the CDR3 is TGTGCCAGCAGCTCCCGTGGGGGAAATCAGCCCCAGCATTTT. It yields the protein CASSSRGGNQPQHF. This chain links TRBV7-8 with TRBJ1-5, with D possibly being TRBD1 (5 bases). The CDR3 runs 14 residues. With 4 bases removed from V and 4 bases from J, the gap between germline ends came to 11 bases. CDR1 is SGHVS and CDR2 is FQNEAQ in the germline V gene.

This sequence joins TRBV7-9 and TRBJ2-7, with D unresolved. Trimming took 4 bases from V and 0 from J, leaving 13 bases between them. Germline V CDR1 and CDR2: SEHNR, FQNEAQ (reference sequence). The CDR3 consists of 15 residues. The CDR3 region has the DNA TGTGCCAGCAGCTCCCCACGCGCTAGCTCCTACGAGCAGTACTTC. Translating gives CASSSPRASSYEQYF.

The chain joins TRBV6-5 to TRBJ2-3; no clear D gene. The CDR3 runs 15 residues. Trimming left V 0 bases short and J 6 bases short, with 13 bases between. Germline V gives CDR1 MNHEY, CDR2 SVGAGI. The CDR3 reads CASSYSRTASDTQYF. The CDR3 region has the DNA TGTGCCAGCAGTTACTCTCGGACGGCCTCTGATACGCAGTATTTT.

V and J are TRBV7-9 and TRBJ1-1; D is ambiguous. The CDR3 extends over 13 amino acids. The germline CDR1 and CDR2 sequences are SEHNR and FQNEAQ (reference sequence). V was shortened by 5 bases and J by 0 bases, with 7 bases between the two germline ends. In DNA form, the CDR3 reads TGTGCCAGCAGCCCCCCAATGAACACTGAAGCTTTCTTT. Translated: CASSPPMNTEAFF.

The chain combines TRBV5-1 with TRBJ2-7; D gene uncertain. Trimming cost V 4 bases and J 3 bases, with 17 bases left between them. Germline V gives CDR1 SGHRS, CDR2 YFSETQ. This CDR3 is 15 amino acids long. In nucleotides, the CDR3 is TGCGCCAGCAGCCCTACTATCAGAGGCGGCTACGAGCAGTACTTC. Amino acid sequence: CASSPTIRGGYEQYF.

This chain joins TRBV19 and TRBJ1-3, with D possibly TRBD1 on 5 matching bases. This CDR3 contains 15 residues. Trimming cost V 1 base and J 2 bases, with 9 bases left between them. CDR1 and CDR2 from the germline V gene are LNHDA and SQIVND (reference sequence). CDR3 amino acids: CASSIATGAGNTIYF. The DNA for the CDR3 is TGTGCCAGTAGTATAGCAACAGGAGCTGGAAACACCATATATTTT.

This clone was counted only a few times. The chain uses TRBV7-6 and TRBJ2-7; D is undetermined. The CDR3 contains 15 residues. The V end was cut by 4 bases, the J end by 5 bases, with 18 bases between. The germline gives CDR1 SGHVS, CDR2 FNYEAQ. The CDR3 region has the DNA TGTGCCAGCAGCTCCCTTACCGTGGGTGGGGACGAGCAGTACTTC. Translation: CASSSLTVGGDEQYF.